Listed here are 25 T cell receptor beta chains from one sample, sequenced in a study of technical replicates of blood from a few donors. Some clones are missing from TCRdb's copy, which holds only in-frame ones; the method was immunoSEQ multiplex PCR. The profile covers about 80,000 clones, with around nine tenths appearing a single time and 0.39% taken by the ten largest. Source material: T cells isolated from PBMCs. All receptors come from a human donor in good health.

The chain is built from TRBV11-3 and TRBJ2-5, with 7 positions matching TRBD1. Germline V lookup: CDR1 SGHNT, CDR2 YENEEA. This CDR3 comprises 15 residues. J gave up 5 bases and V 0 bases, and 6 bases lay outside the gene matches. The CDR3 DNA follows: TGTGCCAGCAGCTTAGACTCGACAGGGCGCGAGACCCAGTACTTC. This translates into CASSLDSTGRETQYF. Full variable domain (outside the CDR3, taken from reference TRBV11-3 and TRBJ2-5): EAGVVQSPRYKIIEKKQPVAFWCNPISGHNTLYWYLQNLGQGPELLIRYENEEAVDDSQLPKDRFSAERLKGVDSTLKIQPAELGDSAVYLCASSLDSTGRETQYFGPGTRLLVL.

The rearrangement uses TRBV7-2 and TRBJ2-7, with no clear D. Germline V CDR1 and CDR2: SGHTA, FQGNSA. This CDR3 is built from 14 residues. With 0 bases removed from V and 2 bases from J, the gap between germline ends came to 8 bases. The CDR3 nucleotides read TGTGCCAGCAGCTTAGCTGCGTTTGCCTACGAGCAGTACTTC. Translating gives CASSLAAFAYEQYF.

The chain joins TRBV30 to TRBJ2-3; D remains unclear. This CDR3 has 11 amino acids. The V and J ends lost 5 bases and 0 bases respectively, with 3 bases between them. Germline values: CDR1 GTSNPN, CDR2 SVGIG (reference sequence). CDR3 residues: CAWGSTDTQYF. The DNA of the CDR3 is TGTGCCTGGGGCAGCACAGATACGCAGTATTTT.

This chain uses TRBV28 with TRBJ1-2; 9 positions match TRBD1. Trimming cost V 8 bases and J 2 bases; bases outside gene matches: 15. The CDR3 is 17 residues long. CDR1 and CDR2 from the germline V gene are MDHEN and SYDVKM. This chain's CDR3 is CASHYPGQGPPNYGYTF. The CDR3 DNA follows: TGTGCCAGCCACTATCCGGGACAGGGACCCCCCAACTATGGCTACACCTTC.

The rearrangement uses TRBV19 and TRBJ1-1; D may be TRBD1 (5 bases). The germline CDR1 and CDR2 sequences are LNHDA and SQIVND (reference sequence). Trimming pared 5 bases from V and 1 base from J, leaving 11 bases between. This CDR3 has 14 residues. The CDR3 reads CASSFPGQNTEAFF. In DNA form, the CDR3 reads TGTGCCAGTAGTTTTCCTGGACAGAACACTGAAGCTTTCTTT.

V is TRBV7-9 and J is TRBJ2-5; maybe TRBD1 (5 bases). The ends were cut back, 1 base at V and 3 bases at J, with 15 bases in the middle. CDR3 length equals 16 residues. Germline V gene lookup returns CDR1 SEHNR and CDR2 FQNEAQ (reference sequence). The CDR3 here is CASSLGAGLSEETQYF. The CDR3 DNA reads TGTGCCAGCAGCTTAGGGGCAGGGTTAAGTGAAGAGACCCAGTACTTC. The full variable domain, in which reference TRBV7-9 and TRBJ2-5 provide the parts outside the CDR3, is DTGVSQNPRHKITKRGQNVTFRCDPISEHNRLYWYRQTLGQGPEFLTYFQNEAQLEKSRLLSDRFSAERPKGSFSTLEIQRTEQGDSAMYLCASSLGAGLSEETQYFGPGTRLLVL.

This clone has just one count. The V and J genes are TRBV13 and TRBJ2-7, with 8 bases lining up with TRBD1. V dropped 5 bases and J dropped 6; count of bases not matched to a gene: 6. The germline V gene has CDR1 PRHDT and CDR2 FYEKMQ (reference sequence). The length of the CDR3 is 13 residues. The CDR3 sequence: CASSKTTGVEQYF. The CDR3 DNA is TGTGCCAGCAGCAAGACGACAGGGGTCGAGCAGTACTTC.

V is TRBV5-1 and J is TRBJ2-1; 8 nucleotides match TRBD1. There are 14 residues in the CDR3. From germline, CDR1 is SGHRS and CDR2 YFSETQ. The junction had 8 bases not matched to a gene; V was cut back by 6 bases and J by 6 bases. CDR3 sequence: CASTVGQGGNEQFF. The CDR3 DNA reads TGCGCCAGCACCGTCGGACAGGGCGGCAATGAGCAGTTCTTC.

The V gene is TRBV30, the J gene TRBJ1-1, with no clear D. CDR1 GTSNPN and CDR2 SVGIG come from the germline V gene (reference sequence). This CDR3 contains 15 residues. Deletions cut 4 bases from V and 4 bases from J, with 19 bases between. The chain's CDR3 is CAWNKVTPPGTEAFF. For the CDR3, the DNA is TGTGCCTGGAACAAAGTTACCCCGCCGGGCACTGAAGCTTTCTTT.

This clone has a single count. This chain connects TRBV25-1 to TRBJ2-5; no clear D gene. The J call may be mistaken, given a closer DNA end match to TRBJ2-7. Germline V lookup: CDR1 MGHDK, CDR2 SYGVNS. This CDR3 comprises 13 residues. Written as DNA, the CDR3 is TGTGCCAGCAGTGAACCCAATACCTACGAGCAGTACTTC. This gives the protein CASSEPNTYEQYF.

The count of this clone is one. V gene TRBV10-3 combines with J gene TRBJ2-3, with 8 positions matching TRBD1. V shed 3 bases, J shed 1 base, and the junction held 6 bases outside the gene matches. Germline-derived CDR1 and CDR2 are ENHRY and SYGVKD. The CDR3 covers 16 residues. The CDR3 here is CAISELDRGGTDTQYF. The CDR3 DNA is TGTGCCATCAGTGAACTAGACAGGGGCGGCACAGATACGCAGTATTTT.

This chain links TRBV5-1 with TRBJ2-2; 8 nucleotides line up with TRBD1. This CDR3 is built from 14 residues. CDR1 is SGHRS, CDR2 YFSETQ, per germline. The ends lost 4 bases at V and 4 bases at J; junction bases unmatched: 3. The CDR3 DNA is TGCGCCAGCAGCCGGGGACAGGTCACCGGGGAGCTGTTTTTT. This gives the protein CASSRGQVTGELFF.

The genes are TRBV6-5 and TRBJ2-2; tentative D call: TRBD1 (5 bases). Germline V gene data show CDR1 as MNHEY and CDR2 as SVGAGI. CDR3 length equals 13 residues. The V end lost 6 bases, the J end lost 7 bases, and 12 bases lay between the germline ends. In nucleotides, the CDR3 is TGTGCCAGCAGGCCCAGGGTGGGCGGGGAGCTGTTTTTT. Translated, it gives CASRPRVGGELFF.

The rearrangement links TRBV4-1 to TRBJ1-4; D is unresolved. From germline, CDR1 is MGHRA and CDR2 YSYEKL. Trimming stripped 1 base from V and 3 bases from J, with 15 bases between. CDR3 length: 17 amino acids. For the CDR3, the DNA is TGCGCCAGCAGCCAAGTTAAGACTCGGTCGGCTAATGAAAAACTGTTTTTT. This translates into CASSQVKTRSANEKLFF.

V and J are TRBV6-5 and TRBJ2-5; 9 bases are shared with TRBD1. The length of the CDR3 is 13 residues. Unmatched junction bases numbered 5, after V lost 6 bases and J lost 6 bases. In germline, CDR1 is MNHEY, CDR2 SVGAGI. The CDR3 here is CASRTGGFQTQYF. CDR3 nucleotide sequence: TGTGCCAGCAGGACAGGGGGGTTTCAGACCCAGTACTTC.

Concerning this clone itself: Germline is not matched at one junction end, which may reflect a read error. The chain uses TRBV6-1 and TRBJ1-2; TRBD1 aligns across 8 bases. Germline CDR1 and CDR2: MNHNS and SASEGT. This CDR3 is 19 amino acids long. As DNA, the CDR3 is TGTGCCAGCAGTAAAGCCACCTTCATTTCTACAGGGGGACACTATGGCTACACCTTC. Protein sequence: CASSKATFISTGGHYGYTF.

This clone was counted a few times. V usage is TRBV28 and J usage is TRBJ1-2; D is possibly TRBD1 (6 bases). Germline CDR1 MDHEN, CDR2 SYDVKM. V shed 10 bases and J shed 8 bases, with 23 bases lying between them. This CDR3 comprises 14 residues. Here the CDR3 reads CATEHPAGGYGYTF. The DNA of the CDR3 is TGTGCCACTGAACACCCTGCGGGGGGCTACGGCTACACCTTC.

The V and J genes are TRBV7-3 and TRBJ2-2, with 14 bases identical to TRBD2. There are 16 residues in the CDR3. Germline lookup yields CDR1 SGHTA and CDR2 FQGTGA. Trimming cost V 4 bases and J 6 bases; bases outside gene matches: 4. The CDR3, as DNA: TGTGCCAGCAGCTCGACTAGCGGGAGGGCCGCCGGGGAGCTGTTTTTT. Its protein is CASSSTSGRAAGELFF.

Here the CDR3 reads CASSSHSTGELFF. CDR3 coding DNA: TGTGCCAGCAGTAGCCATTCCACCGGGGAGCTGTTTTTT. The rearrangement links TRBV6-5 to TRBJ2-2; no definite D call. This CDR3 region has 13 residues. Deletions cut 5 bases from V and 4 bases from J, with 8 bases between. From germline, CDR1 is MNHEY and CDR2 SVGAGI.

CDR3 region: CASSLRLAGVPETQYF. CDR3 DNA: TGTGCCAGCAGTCTCCGACTAGCGGGAGTTCCAGAGACCCAGTACTTC. The chain joins TRBV27 to TRBJ2-5; 12 bases fit TRBD2. This CDR3 is 16 amino acids long. Germline values: CDR1 MNHEY, CDR2 SMNVEV (reference sequence). Germline trimming cut 5 bases from V and 4 bases from J; bases unmatched to any gene: 8.

V and J are TRBV5-4 and TRBJ2-1; tentatively, D is TRBD2 (5 bases). V dropped 0 bases and J dropped 5 bases, with 9 bases sitting between them. The CDR3 has 14 residues. Germline V gene sequence: CDR1 SGHNT, CDR2 YYREEE (reference sequence). The CDR3 sequence: CASSLELAHNEQFF. The CDR3 nucleotides read TGTGCCAGCAGCTTGGAGCTAGCTCACAATGAGCAGTTCTTC.

V gene TRBV7-9 combines with J gene TRBJ2-1, with TRBD2 identical over 12 bases. The V gene end was trimmed by 5 bases and the J gene end by 6 bases; junction bases not matched to a gene: 8. Germline-derived CDR1 and CDR2 are SEHNR and FQNEAQ (reference sequence). The CDR3 has 16 residues. The CDR3 DNA is TGTGCCAGCAGCCTAGGACTAGCGGGGCCCTCCAATGAGCAGTTCTTC. This sequence encodes CASSLGLAGPSNEQFF.

The chain recombines TRBV29-1 with TRBJ1-1, with D perhaps matching TRBD1 (5 bases). V dropped 4 bases and J dropped 1 base, with 10 bases sitting between them. The CDR3 is 13 residues long. From germline, CDR1 is SQVTM and CDR2 ANQGSEA. The CDR3, as DNA: TGCAGCGTTGTTGCAGGGCGGAACACTGAAGCTTTCTTT. Its protein is CSVVAGRNTEAFF. Based on the CDR3 plus reference TRBV29-1 and TRBJ1-1, the full variable domain is SAVISQKPSRDICQRGTSLTIQCQVDSQVTMMFWYRQQPGQSLTLIATANQGSEATYESGFVIDKFPISRPNLTFSTLTVSNMSPEDSSIYLCSVVAGRNTEAFFGQGTRLTVV.

The chain is built from TRBV7-9 and TRBJ2-1, with TRBD2 matching 13 bases. The CDR3 is made up of 16 amino acids. V lost 5 bases to trimming and J lost 7 bases; unmatched junction nucleotides: 8. The germline V gene has CDR1 SEHNR and CDR2 FQNEAQ (reference sequence). CDR3 loop: CASSVGLAGVLNEQFF. CDR3 DNA: TGTGCCAGCAGCGTCGGACTAGCGGGAGTTTTAAATGAGCAGTTCTTC.

J is TRBJ1-2 and V is TRBV19; D is undetermined. This CDR3 is built from 13 residues. The germline V gene encodes CDR1 LNHDA and CDR2 SQIVND (reference sequence). V lost 2 bases to trimming and J lost 2 bases, with 6 bases between them. The CDR3 here is CASSISRNYGYTF. As DNA, the CDR3 is TGTGCCAGTAGTATATCCCGGAACTATGGCTACACCTTC.